The 21 T cell receptor beta chains below come from one sample, sequenced in a study of blood T cell repertoires in COVID-19. The assay was immunoSEQ multiplex PCR, and TCRdb's table has in-frame clones only and misses some. The sample carries approximately 270,000 clones, 65% to 85% recorded once. Sequences were obtained from peripheral blood. The receptors here all came from a person between 65 and 79 years old with COVID-19, enrolled during active disease.

The J gene is TRBJ2-1, the V gene TRBV11-1; D is unclear. This CDR3 is built from 15 residues. CDR1 SGHAT and CDR2 FQDESV come from the germline V gene (reference sequence). With 2 bases removed from V and 0 bases from J, the gap between germline ends came to 8 bases. The CDR3 sequence is CASSLIRSSYNEQFF. CDR3 bases: TGTGCCAGCAGCTTAATACGGAGCTCCTACAATGAGCAGTTCTTC.

This clone appeared once. The V call is TRBV2, the J call TRBJ1-2; no clear D gene. V shed 4 bases and J shed 4 bases, with 10 bases lying between them. The CDR3 is made up of 13 amino acids. Germline values: CDR1 SNHLY, CDR2 FYNNEI. CDR3 DNA: TGTGCCAGCAGTGTCTTAGCGGGCTATGGCTACACCTTC. As protein: CASSVLAGYGYTF.

This rearrangement joins TRBV18 to TRBJ1-5; TRBD1 matches at 7 bases. Germline V CDR1 and CDR2: KGHSH, LQKENI. This CDR3 is built from 15 residues. V was pared by 3 bases and J by 5 bases, with 7 bases of the junction left unmatched. The CDR3 sequence is CASSPNPGGDQPQHF. The DNA for the CDR3 is TGTGCCAGCTCACCGAACCCAGGGGGAGATCAGCCCCAGCATTTT. The whole variable domain, filled in from reference TRBV18 and TRBJ1-5, reads NAGVMQNPRHLVRRRGQEARLRCSPMKGHSHVYWYRQLPEEGLKFMVYLQKENIIDESGMPKERFSAEFPKEGPSILRIQQVVRGDSAAYFCASSPNPGGDQPQHFGDGTRLSIL.

This sequence joins TRBV7-9 and TRBJ2-4; 9 nucleotides line up with TRBD2. The CDR3 is 16 amino acids. Germline assignment: CDR1 SEHNR and CDR2 FQNEAQ (reference sequence). Trimming at V came to 6 bases and at J to 7 bases, leaving 13 bases not matched to a gene. The CDR3 protein is CASRPDGGGVMNIQYF. CDR3 nucleotides: TGTGCCAGCAGACCCGATGGCGGGGGGGTGATGAACATTCAGTACTTC.

The chain combines TRBV5-4 with TRBJ2-2, with a possible D match to TRBD2 (6 bases). Trimming took off 3 bases at V and 11 bases at J, with 14 bases between the two ends. Germline V lookup: CDR1 SGHNT, CDR2 YYREEE (reference sequence). The CDR3 consists of 13 residues. CDR3 sequence reads: CASSSDRLGELFF. CDR3 coding DNA: TGTGCCAGCAGCTCGGATCGACTAGGAGAGCTGTTTTTT. The entire variable domain, with the rest obtained from reference TRBV5-4 and TRBJ2-2, is as follows: ETGVTQSPTHLIKTRGQQVTLRCSSQSGHNTVSWYQQALGQGPQFIFQYYREEENGRGNFPPRFSGLQFPNYSSELNVNALELDDSALYLCASSSDRLGELFFGEGSRLTVL.

This chain links TRBV5-6 with TRBJ1-2, with TRBD1 matching 8 bases. The CDR3 has 15 amino acids. V lost 4 bases to trimming and J lost 7 bases; unmatched junction nucleotides: 12. Looked up from germline, CDR1 is SGHDT and CDR2 is YYEEEE. Here the CDR3 reads CASSLIDSGGAGYTF. The CDR3 DNA is TGTGCCAGCAGCCTGATTGACTCAGGGGGCGCTGGCTACACCTTC.

The chain has TRBV7-2 and TRBJ1-2; a weak D match, TRBD1 (6 bases). Germline V gives CDR1 SGHTA, CDR2 FQGNSA. The CDR3 contains 14 residues. Trimming left V 4 bases short and J 7 bases short, with 16 bases between. Here the CDR3 DNA reads TGTGCCAGCAGCTACAAGCTCCAGGGGAGTGGCTACACCTTC. The encoded protein is CASSYKLQGSGYTF.

V and J are TRBV28 and TRBJ2-3; D is ambiguous. Germline-derived CDR1 and CDR2 are MDHEN and SYDVKM. This CDR3 is 14 amino acids long. V shed 8 bases and J shed 0 bases, with 12 bases lying between them. The CDR3 nucleotides read TGTGCCAGCCGAAACGCGATTAGCACAGATACGCAGTATTTT. Its protein product is CASRNAISTDTQYF.

The rearrangement links TRBV2 to TRBJ2-2; D is ambiguous. Trimming shortened V by 2 bases and J by 7 bases, and 2 bases separated the two germline ends. The CDR3 length is 11 residues. CDR1 and CDR2 from the germline V gene are SNHLY and FYNNEI. In DNA form, the CDR3 reads TGTGCCAGCAGTGAATACGGGGAGCTGTTTTTT. Its protein is CASSEYGELFF.

The V gene is TRBV11-2, the J gene TRBJ1-4, with a weak D call TRBD1 (5 bases). V was pared by 1 base and J by 7 bases, with 13 bases between. This CDR3 has 15 residues. Germline assignment: CDR1 SGHAT and CDR2 FQNNGV. In DNA, the CDR3 is TGTGCCAGCAGCTTAGTTGGGGCTGTAGGTGAAAAACTGTTTTTT. Its protein product is CASSLVGAVGEKLFF.

The genes are TRBV4-2 and TRBJ1-2; D unresolved. This CDR3 has 16 residues. Germline values: CDR1 LGHNA, CDR2 YNFKEQ. Trimming took 0 bases from V and 5 from J, leaving 16 bases between them. CDR3 bases: TGTGCCAGCAGCCAAGAAAGTGGCGGAGGAGGTTATGGCTACACCTTC. It codes for CASSQESGGGGYGYTF.

The chain recombines TRBV5-1 with TRBJ1-2, with 7 nucleotides matching TRBD1. The CDR3 is 15 amino acids. The germline CDR1 and CDR2 sequences are SGHRS and YFSETQ. V lost 0 bases and J lost 3; bases outside the gene matches: 5. The CDR3, as DNA: TGCGCCAGCAGCTTGGGAGTGGGGACAGACTATGGCTACACCTTC. It specifies CASSLGVGTDYGYTF.

This chain connects TRBV2 to TRBJ2-7; a possible D gene is TRBD1 (6 bases). V lost 5 bases and J 3 bases, leaving 11 bases between the germline ends. Germline CDR1 and CDR2: SNHLY and FYNNEI. The length of the CDR3 is 13 residues. CDR3 region: CASSSDSYYEQYF. CDR3 sequence (DNA): TGTGCCAGCAGTTCGGACAGCTACTACGAGCAGTACTTC.

The chain links TRBV10-2 to TRBJ1-2; tentatively, D is TRBD1 (5 bases). Germline V gene lookup returns CDR1 WSHSY and CDR2 SAAADI. This CDR3 contains 16 residues. With 0 bases removed from V and 2 bases from J, the gap between germline ends came to 13 bases. The CDR3 DNA follows: TGCGCCAGCAGTGAGTCGACCGGGGGTGCCAACTATGGCTACACCTTC. Its translation: CASSESTGGANYGYTF.

As DNA, the CDR3 is TGTGCCAGCAGCTTAGTGGGGAGGCCTGAAGCTTTCTTT. Translating it yields CASSLVGRPEAFF. The chain recombines TRBV7-2 with TRBJ1-1; D uncertain. V lost 1 base and J 6 bases, leaving 9 bases between the germline ends. This CDR3 is 13 amino acids long. Germline CDR1 reads SGHTA; CDR2 reads FQGNSA.

The V call is TRBV28, the J call TRBJ2-2, with D possibly being TRBD1 (6 bases). Trimming took 10 bases from V and 4 from J, leaving 13 bases between them. The CDR3 consists of 13 residues. The V gene's germline CDR1 is MDHEN and CDR2 SYDVKM. DNA of the CDR3: TGTGCCACGACAGGAACGGCCACCGGGGAGCTGTTTTTT. Residues: CATTGTATGELFF.

The gene calls are TRBV28 and TRBJ2-4; 8 bases agree with TRBD2. The length of the CDR3 is 14 residues. Germline V CDR1 and CDR2: MDHEN, SYDVKM. Trimming took 5 bases from V and 7 from J; bases not matched to a gene: 7. CDR3 region: CASSRSGMGNIQYF. The CDR3 DNA follows: TGTGCCAGCAGTCGTAGCGGGATGGGCAACATTCAGTACTTC.

This chain joins TRBV19 and TRBJ1-1; the match to TRBD1 covers 7 bases. The CDR3 sequence is 16 residues long. With 6 bases clipped from V and 2 bases from J, the junction kept 12 bases outside the gene matches. Germline V lookup: CDR1 LNHDA, CDR2 SQIVND (reference sequence). The CDR3 loop reads CASSTLTGEPNTEAFF. CDR3 coding DNA: TGTGCCAGTAGCACCCTAACAGGGGAACCCAACACTGAAGCTTTCTTT.

In its sample, this clone was seen a few times. The V call is TRBV2, the J call TRBJ1-5; possibly TRBD1 for D (6 bases). The CDR3 is 15 residues long. V was shortened by 4 bases and J by 2 bases, with 12 bases between the two germline ends. The germline V gene has CDR1 SNHLY and CDR2 FYNNEI. CDR3 coding DNA: TGTGCCAGCAGTGGGGGCAGGGGCGGCAATCAGCCCCAGCATTTT. Protein sequence: CASSGGRGGNQPQHF.

The chain employs TRBV4-3 and TRBJ2-1, with TRBD2 identical over 14 bases. Germline V gene sequence: CDR1 LGHNA, CDR2 YSLEER. J lost 4 bases, V lost 4 bases, and 9 bases had no gene match. The CDR3 runs to 18 residues. The CDR3 sequence is CASSLLPGLAGVYNEQFF. DNA for the CDR3: TGCGCCAGCAGCCTCCTCCCGGGACTAGCGGGAGTTTACAATGAGCAGTTCTTC.

This chain connects TRBV5-1 to TRBJ1-3, with D perhaps TRBD1 (6 bases). The CDR3 runs to 15 residues. Germline-derived CDR1 and CDR2 are SGHRS and YFSETQ. Trimming removed 6 bases at V and 8 bases at J, with 21 bases between. CDR3 protein: CASKRLGTKGDTIYF. The CDR3 DNA reads as TGCGCCAGCAAACGTTTAGGGACAAAGGGTGACACCATATATTTT.